Listed below are T cell receptor beta chains from one sample, sequenced in a study of T cell repertoires in ileal Crohn's disease. Data came from immunoSEQ multiplex PCR; TCRdb stores just in-frame clones and leaves some out. The sample shows 25,000 to 30,000 clones, roughly 81% of them seen only once. Material: ileal tissue. These receptors were taken from an adult with Crohn's disease. The conserved cysteine and the conserved F or W are not part of the CDR3 here.

V gene: TRBV9; J gene: TRBJ1-1; CDR3 protein: ASSPQTEAF
V gene: TRBV7-9; J gene: TRBJ1-6; CDR3 protein: ASSLGHFNSPLH
V gene: TRBV5-1; J gene: TRBJ2-7; CDR3 protein: ASSRDTSYEQY
V gene: TRBV18; J gene: TRBJ2-3; CDR3 protein: ASSPPLSVTDTQY
V gene: TRBV5-1; J gene: TRBJ1-6; CDR3 protein: ASSSIGSPLH
V gene: TRBV5-1; J gene: TRBJ2-7; CDR3 protein: ASSLAGGTYEQY
V gene: TRBV10-3; J gene: TRBJ2-3; CDR3 protein: AISGGLKGGGEGDTDTQY
V gene: TRBV18; J gene: TRBJ1-5; CDR3 protein: ASSPPGGYSNQPQH
V gene: TRBV6-5; J gene: TRBJ1-1; CDR3 protein: ASSPDREKKAF
V gene: TRBV11-3; J gene: TRBJ2-5; CDR3 protein: ASSLGGSRGRVETQY
V gene: TRBV7-9; J gene: TRBJ1-4; CDR3 protein: ASSFQPEGAKLF
V gene: TRBV4-1; J gene: TRBJ2-2; CDR3 protein: ASSQGLSGQGYTGELF
V gene: TRBV5-4; J gene: TRBJ1-4; CDR3 protein: ASSLANRGEKLF
V gene: TRBV7-9; J gene: TRBJ2-7; CDR3 protein: ASSLGTGRWGYEQY
V gene: TRBV29-1; J gene: TRBJ1-1; CDR3 protein: SGRGAATNTEAF
V gene: TRBV19; J gene: TRBJ2-3; CDR3 protein: ASSPGTSSTDTQY
V gene: TRBV27; J gene: TRBJ2-1; CDR3 protein: ASRAGQGSYNEQF